Sequencing of this TCR beta chain was carried out in a study of somatic mutations in cytotoxic T cells in rheumatoid arthritis. Findings and limits, study-wide: Levels of CD8+ T-cell clonality in rheumatoid arthritis patients were statistically indistinguishable from those seen in age-matched healthy controls, with no significant difference.

Data came from immunoSEQ multiplex PCR; TCRdb stores just in-frame clones and leaves some out. The sample consists of almost 20,000 clones, approximately 87% of them appearing once. About this clone: What it binds is unknown.

Purity of the CD4+ and CD8+ cells, isolated by positive magnetic bead selection, was checked by flow cytometry. The CDR3 has 15 amino acids. V was pared by 4 bases and J by 3 bases, with 17 bases between. The V gene's germline CDR1 is SGHKS and CDR2 YYEKEE (reference sequence). The rearrangement uses TRBV5-5 and TRBJ2-7, with D possibly TRBD1 on 6 matching bases. The origin of this receptor is a man between 35 and 55 years old in good health. Sequencing was carried out using CD8+ T cells sorted from blood. DNA of the CDR3: TGTGCCAGCAGCCTAGAGGACAGCTCGGGCTACGAGCAGTACTTC. It encodes CASSLEDSSGYEQYF.